What follows is one T cell receptor (beta chain) and its context. No antigen is known for it. The V gene's germline CDR1 is MNHEY and CDR2 SVGAGI. The CDR3 is 11 residues long. V was clipped by 0 bases and J by 12 bases, with 5 bases between them. Using immunoSEQ multiplex PCR, the repertoire was profiled, and TCRdb retains in-frame clones only, with some absent. The sample includes 60,000 or so clones, approximately 94% of them seen just once. The data derive from a study of OX40 agonist ivuxolimab in advanced cancers. Overall study: Patients took ivuxolimab, an agonistic anti-OX40 (CD134) antibody.

Study-level findings and limits: Expanded peripheral T cell antigen specificity was not determined.

The clonotype originates from an adult with an advanced solid tumor such as melanoma, head and neck, liver or kidney cancer. The V and J genes are TRBV6-5 and TRBJ1-4, with D uncertain. The specimen comprised CD4+ or CD8+ T cells sorted from blood, sampled in a trial of the OX40 agonist ivuxolimab. The CDR3 DNA is TGTGCCAGCAGTTACTCCAGTGAACTGTTTTTT. This gives the protein CASSYSSELFF.